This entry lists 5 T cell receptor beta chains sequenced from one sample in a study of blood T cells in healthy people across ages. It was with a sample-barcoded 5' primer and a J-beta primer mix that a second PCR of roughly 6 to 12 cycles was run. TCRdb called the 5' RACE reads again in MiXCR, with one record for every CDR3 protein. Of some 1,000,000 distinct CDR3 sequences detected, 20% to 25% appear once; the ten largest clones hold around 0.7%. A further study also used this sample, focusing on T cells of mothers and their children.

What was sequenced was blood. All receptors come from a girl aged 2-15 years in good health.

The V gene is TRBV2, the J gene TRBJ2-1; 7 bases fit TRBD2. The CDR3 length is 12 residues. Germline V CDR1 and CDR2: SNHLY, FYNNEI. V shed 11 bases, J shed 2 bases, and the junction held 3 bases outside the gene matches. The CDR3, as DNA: TGTGCCGGGGGGGTCGCCTACAATGAGCAGTTCTTC. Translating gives CAGGVAYNEQFF. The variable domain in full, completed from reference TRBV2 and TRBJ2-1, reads EPEVTQTPSHQVTQMGQEVILRCVPISNHLYFYWYRQILGQKVEFLVSFYNNEISEKSEIFDDQFSVERPDGSNFTLKIRSTKLEDSAMYFCAGGVAYNEQFFGPGTRLTVL.

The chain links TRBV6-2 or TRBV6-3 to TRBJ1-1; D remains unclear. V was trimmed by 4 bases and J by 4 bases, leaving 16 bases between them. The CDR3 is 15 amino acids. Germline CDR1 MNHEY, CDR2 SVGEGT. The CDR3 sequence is CASSSGMDMSTEAFF. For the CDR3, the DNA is TGTGCCAGCAGTTCGGGTATGGATATGAGCACTGAAGCTTTCTTT.

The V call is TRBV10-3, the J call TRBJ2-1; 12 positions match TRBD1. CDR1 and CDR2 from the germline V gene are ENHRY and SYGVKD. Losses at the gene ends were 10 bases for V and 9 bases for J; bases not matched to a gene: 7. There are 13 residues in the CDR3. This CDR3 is CATSGQGASEQFF. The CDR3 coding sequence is TGTGCCACTTCGGGACAGGGGGCGAGTGAGCAGTTCTTC.

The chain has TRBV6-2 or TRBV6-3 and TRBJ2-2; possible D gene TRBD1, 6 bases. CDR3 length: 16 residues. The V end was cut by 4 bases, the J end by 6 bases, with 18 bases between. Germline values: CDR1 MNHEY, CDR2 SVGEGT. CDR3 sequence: CASSSRFVQGPGELFF. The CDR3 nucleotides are TGTGCCAGCAGTTCCCGATTCGTACAGGGCCCCGGGGAGCTGTTTTTT.

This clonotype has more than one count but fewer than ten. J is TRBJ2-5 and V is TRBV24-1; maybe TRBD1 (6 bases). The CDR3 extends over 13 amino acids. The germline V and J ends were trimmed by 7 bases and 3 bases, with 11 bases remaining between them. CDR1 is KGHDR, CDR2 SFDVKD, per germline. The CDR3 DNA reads TGTGCCACCAGGAGGACAGCCGAAGAGACCCAGTACTTC. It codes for CATRRTAEETQYF.